The 22 T cell receptor beta chains below come from one sample, sequenced in a study of OX40 agonist ivuxolimab in advanced cancers. TCRdb's copy holds only in-frame clones and misses some; the assay was immunoSEQ multiplex PCR. Altogether roughly 53,000 clones are present, around 89% being singletons, with the ten largest covering approximately 5%. This specimen was CD4+ or CD8+ T cells sorted from blood, taken in a trial of the OX40 agonist ivuxolimab. These receptors all come from an adult with an advanced solid tumor such as melanoma, head and neck, liver or kidney cancer.

This clone came up once. The chain carries TRBV19 and TRBJ2-6, with no clear D. Trimming stripped 4 bases from V and 0 bases from J, with 7 bases between. The germline V gene has CDR1 LNHDA and CDR2 SQIVND (reference sequence). The CDR3 has 15 amino acids. In DNA, the CDR3 is TGTGCCAGTAGTAACGGTGTCTCTGGGGCCAACGTCCTGACTTTC. Amino acids: CASSNGVSGANVLTF.

The DNA of the CDR3 is TGTGCCAGCTCACCGGGACAGGGGTTTCCAGATACGCAGTATTTT. Encoded protein: CASSPGQGFPDTQYF. The chain combines TRBV18 with TRBJ2-3; TRBD1 matches at 10 bases. This CDR3 contains 15 residues. Germline CDR1 is KGHSH and CDR2 is LQKENI. The V segment lost 3 bases and the J segment 4 bases; nucleotides outside the gene matches: 4.

The rearrangement joins TRBV19 to TRBJ1-1; D is perhaps TRBD1 (5 bases). V was clipped by 6 bases and J by 1 base, with 18 bases between them. Germline CDR1 reads LNHDA; CDR2 reads SQIVND (reference sequence). The CDR3 extends over 16 amino acids. The CDR3 bases are TGTGCCAGTAGCCCTGACGGCAGGAGGGGGAACACTGAAGCTTTCTTT. Amino acids: CASSPDGRRGNTEAFF.

The chain is built from TRBV6-1 and TRBJ1-1; the match to TRBD1 covers 7 bases. CDR1 is MNHNS and CDR2 is SASEGT in the germline V gene. The trim removed 4 bases at V and 6 bases at J, leaving 5 bases unmatched. The CDR3 is made up of 13 amino acids. In DNA, the CDR3 is TGTGCCAGCAGTGTCACAGGGGTGGCTGAAGCTTTCTTT. This encodes CASSVTGVAEAFF.

The V call is TRBV2, the J call TRBJ2-7; a weak D match, TRBD1 (5 bases). Germline CDR1 is SNHLY and CDR2 is FYNNEI. Trimming took 7 bases from V and 7 from J, leaving 20 bases between them. This CDR3 region has 14 residues. As DNA, the CDR3 is TGTGCCAGCATTAAGTTCCTTGGGGCTTGGGAGCAGTACTTC. It specifies CASIKFLGAWEQYF.

This chain uses TRBV19 with TRBJ2-2; D is possibly TRBD1 or TRBD2 (5 bases each). The CDR3 extends over 15 amino acids. The V end was cut by 5 bases, the J end by 0 bases, with 10 bases between. From germline, CDR1 is LNHDA and CDR2 SQIVND (reference sequence). Written as DNA, the CDR3 is TGTGCCAGTAGTCGGGGCTCCGCGAACACCGGGGAGCTGTTTTTT. This gives the protein CASSRGSANTGELFF.

The V call is TRBV19, the J call TRBJ1-1, with D maybe TRBD1 (5 bases). V was trimmed by 5 bases and J by 1 base, leaving 11 bases between them. The germline V gene encodes CDR1 LNHDA and CDR2 SQIVND (reference sequence). The CDR3 is 14 residues long. CDR3 protein: CASSFWGSNTEAFF. The CDR3 bases are TGTGCCAGTAGTTTCTGGGGGTCGAACACTGAAGCTTTCTTT.

The chain is built from TRBV19 and TRBJ2-1; perhaps TRBD2 as D (7 bases). Trimming cost V 6 bases and J 8 bases, with 20 bases left between them. Germline CDR1 is LNHDA and CDR2 is SQIVND (reference sequence). This CDR3 contains 15 residues. The CDR3 loop is CASRRGGSTSYEQFF. DNA for the CDR3: TGTGCCAGTAGAAGGGGGGGAAGTACTAGCTATGAGCAGTTCTTC.

The rearrangement joins TRBV7-3 to TRBJ2-2, with unresolved D. CDR3 size: 15 residues. The germline V gene encodes CDR1 SGHTA and CDR2 FQGTGA. Trimming took 3 bases from V and 0 from J, leaving 8 bases between them. The CDR3 region is CASSFGRANTGELFF. The CDR3 region has the DNA TGTGCCAGCAGCTTTGGCCGGGCGAACACCGGGGAGCTGTTTTTT.

In this sample, this clone turned up a few times. The chain joins TRBV11-3 to TRBJ2-2; tentatively, D is TRBD2 (6 bases). The germline V gene encodes CDR1 SGHNT and CDR2 YENEEA. This CDR3 spans 14 amino acids. The germline V and J ends were trimmed by 5 bases and 7 bases, with 14 bases remaining between them. CDR3 bases: TGTGCCAGCAGCACCGGCTGGGGGGACGGGGAGCTGTTTTTT. Translation: CASSTGWGDGELFF.

V is TRBV5-5 and J is TRBJ1-1; D gene ambiguous. Trimming left V 9 bases short and J 3 bases short, with 12 bases between. CDR3 length: 12 residues. The V gene's germline CDR1 is SGHKS and CDR2 YYEKEE (reference sequence). CDR3 nucleotides: TGTGCCACTCGAGGGCCCTACACTGAAGCTTTCTTT. Translating it yields CATRGPYTEAFF.

This sequence joins TRBV6-9 and TRBJ1-3; 7 bases match TRBD1. With 3 bases clipped from V and 4 bases from J, the junction kept 6 bases outside the gene matches. The CDR3 runs 15 residues. Germline loops: CDR1 MNHGY, CDR2 SVAAGI. This chain's CDR3 is CASSYFPGQGNTIYF. CDR3 nucleotides: TGTGCCAGCAGTTACTTTCCGGGACAGGGAAACACCATATATTTT.

This chain connects TRBV5-5 to TRBJ1-2; no clear D. Germline V lookup: CDR1 SGHKS, CDR2 YYEKEE (reference sequence). CDR3 length: 14 residues. The ends were cut back, 3 bases at V and 3 bases at J, with 12 bases in the middle. This chain's CDR3 is CASSSSREDYGYTF. CDR3 in DNA: TGTGCCAGCAGCTCCTCTCGGGAAGACTATGGCTACACCTTC.

The chain employs TRBV14 and TRBJ2-3, with no clear D. CDR1 is SGHDN, CDR2 FVKESK, per germline. The CDR3 has 12 amino acids. The ends were cut back, 3 bases at V and 5 bases at J, with 6 bases in the middle. The CDR3 DNA reads TGTGCCAGCAGCCAGGTGGGAGATACGCAGTATTTT. Translated: CASSQVGDTQYF.

The chain combines TRBV7-7 with TRBJ2-1, with 8 positions matching TRBD2. Per germline, CDR1 SSHAT and CDR2 FNYEAQ (reference sequence). V shed 0 bases and J 10 bases; nucleotides not matched to a gene: 11. CDR3 length: 16 residues. This chain's CDR3 is CASSLAEAGVRGEQFF. CDR3 DNA: TGTGCCAGCAGCTTAGCCGAAGCGGGAGTAAGGGGGGAGCAGTTCTTC.

The chain carries TRBV5-6 and TRBJ1-3; TRBD1 is a possible D gene (5 bases). Germline V gene lookup returns CDR1 SGHDT and CDR2 YYEEEE. This CDR3 spans 15 amino acids. Trimming took off 2 bases at V and 3 bases at J, with 12 bases between the two ends. The CDR3 reads CASSLSAGSGNTIYF. CDR3 bases: TGTGCCAGCAGCTTAAGTGCAGGGAGTGGAAACACCATATATTTT.

The chain couples TRBV6-1 to TRBJ2-7, with TRBD2 as a possible D gene (6 bases). The germline V gene encodes CDR1 MNHNS and CDR2 SASEGT. V gave up 3 bases and J gave up 2 bases, with 14 bases separating them. The CDR3 is made up of 15 amino acids. For the CDR3, the DNA is TGTGCCAGCAGTGAGGGTCGGGGGTTCACCTACGAGCAGTACTTC. Translated, it gives CASSEGRGFTYEQYF.

The CDR3 DNA sequence: TGTGCCAGCAGTACAGACAGGGGGCGGAACTATGGCTACACCTTC. This translates into CASSTDRGRNYGYTF. The chain links TRBV28 to TRBJ1-2; 10 bases match TRBD1. With V trimmed by 5 bases and J by 2 bases, 5 bases remained unmatched. The germline V gene has CDR1 MDHEN and CDR2 SYDVKM. This CDR3 region has 15 residues.

V is TRBV6-6 and J is TRBJ1-2, with 8 bases identical to TRBD1. The CDR3 runs 15 residues. Germline CDR1 reads MNHNY; CDR2 reads SVGAGI (reference sequence). The V and J ends lost 2 bases and 3 bases, in that order; junction bases with no gene match: 5. The CDR3 sequence is CASSYLSGGDYGYTF. CDR3 bases: TGTGCCAGCAGTTACCTTTCAGGGGGCGACTATGGCTACACCTTC.

The V call is TRBV5-4, the J call TRBJ1-2; no clear D. The CDR3 has 17 amino acids. Trimming cost V 4 bases and J 6 bases, with 25 bases left between them. Germline loops: CDR1 SGHNT, CDR2 YYREEE (reference sequence). The CDR3 coding sequence is TGTGCCAGCAGCCCACCTGGCCGGGGAGGGCAGAGGGATGGCTACACCTTC. This gives the protein CASSPPGRGGQRDGYTF.

This clone was seen more than once but under ten times. The rearrangement links TRBV5-6 to TRBJ2-1, with D possibly matching TRBD2 (6 bases). The V end lost 6 bases, the J end lost 2 bases, and 18 bases lay between the germline ends. This CDR3 spans 16 amino acids. Germline V lookup: CDR1 SGHDT, CDR2 YYEEEE. The CDR3 DNA follows: TGTGCCAGCATCCTAAGGGGACTGGTGGCCTACAATGAGCAGTTCTTC. As protein: CASILRGLVAYNEQFF.

This chain connects TRBV7-3 to TRBJ2-5; D call uncertain. Germline CDR1 is SGHTA and CDR2 is FQGTGA. Between the trimmed V and J ends, which lost 5 bases and 6 bases, there was a span of 16 bases. The length of the CDR3 is 14 residues. The chain's CDR3 is CASSPAGASKTQYF. Here the CDR3 DNA reads TGTGCCAGCAGCCCGGCCGGAGCGTCGAAGACCCAGTACTTC. Variable domain in full (rest from reference TRBV7-3 and TRBJ2-5): GAGVSQTPSNKVTEKGKYVELRCDPISGHTALYWYRQSLGQGPEFLIYFQGTGAADDSGLPNDRFFAVRPEGSVSTLKIQRTERGDSAVYLCASSPAGASKTQYFGPGTRLLVL.